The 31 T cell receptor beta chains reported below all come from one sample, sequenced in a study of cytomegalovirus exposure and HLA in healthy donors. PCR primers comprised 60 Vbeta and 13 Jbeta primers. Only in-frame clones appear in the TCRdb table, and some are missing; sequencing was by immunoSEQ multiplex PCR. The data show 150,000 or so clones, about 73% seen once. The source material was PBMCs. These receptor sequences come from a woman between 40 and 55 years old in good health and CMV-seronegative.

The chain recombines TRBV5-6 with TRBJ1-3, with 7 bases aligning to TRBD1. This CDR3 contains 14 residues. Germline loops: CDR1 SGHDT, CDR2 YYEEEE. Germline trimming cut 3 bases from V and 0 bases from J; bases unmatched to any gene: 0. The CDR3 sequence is CASSWTGSGNTIYF. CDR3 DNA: TGTGCCAGCAGCTGGACAGGCTCTGGAAACACCATATATTTT.

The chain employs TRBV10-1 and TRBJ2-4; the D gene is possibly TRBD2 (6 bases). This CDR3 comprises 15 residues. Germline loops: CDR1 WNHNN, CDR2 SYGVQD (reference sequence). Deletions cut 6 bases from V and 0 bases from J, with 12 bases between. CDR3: CASRGRNLAKNIQYF. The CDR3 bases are TGCGCCAGCAGGGGGAGGAATTTAGCCAAAAACATTCAGTACTTC.

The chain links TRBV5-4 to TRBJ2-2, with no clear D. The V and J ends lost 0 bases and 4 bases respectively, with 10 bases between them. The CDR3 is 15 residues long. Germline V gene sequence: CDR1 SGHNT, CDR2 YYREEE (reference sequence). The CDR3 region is CASSLGGHGTGELFF. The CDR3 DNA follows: TGTGCCAGCAGCTTGGGAGGTCATGGCACCGGGGAGCTGTTTTTT.

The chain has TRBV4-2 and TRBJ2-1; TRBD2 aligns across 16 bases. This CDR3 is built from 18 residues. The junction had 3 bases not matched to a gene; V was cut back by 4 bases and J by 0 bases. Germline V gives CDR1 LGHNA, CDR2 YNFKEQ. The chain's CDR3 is CASSLGTSGGASYNEQFF. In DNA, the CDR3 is TGTGCCAGCAGCCTCGGGACTAGCGGGGGGGCCTCCTACAATGAGCAGTTCTTC.

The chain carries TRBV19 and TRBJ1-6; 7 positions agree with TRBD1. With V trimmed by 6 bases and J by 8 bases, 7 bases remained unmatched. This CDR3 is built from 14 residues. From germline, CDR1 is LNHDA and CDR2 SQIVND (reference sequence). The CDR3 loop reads CASRHRDSYSPLHF. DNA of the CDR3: TGTGCCAGTAGACACCGGGACAGCTATTCACCCCTCCACTTT.

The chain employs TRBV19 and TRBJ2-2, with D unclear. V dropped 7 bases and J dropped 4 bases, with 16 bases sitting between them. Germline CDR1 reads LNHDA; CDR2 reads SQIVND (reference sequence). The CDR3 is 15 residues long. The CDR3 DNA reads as TGTGCCAGTACTACACAGCCCTTTGTCACCGGGGAGCTGTTTTTT. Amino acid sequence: CASTTQPFVTGELFF.

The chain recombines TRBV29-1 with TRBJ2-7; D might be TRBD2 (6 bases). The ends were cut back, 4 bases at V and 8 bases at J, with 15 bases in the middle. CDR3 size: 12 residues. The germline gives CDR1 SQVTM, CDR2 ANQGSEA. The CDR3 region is CSVGVGGGKQYF. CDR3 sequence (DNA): TGCAGCGTTGGAGTGGGGGGTGGGAAGCAGTACTTC.

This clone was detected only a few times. Here the CDR3 reads CASTPIAVPEETQYF. The CDR3 DNA is TGTGCCAGCACCCCTATAGCAGTCCCGGAAGAGACCCAGTACTTC. The chain uses TRBV6-5 and TRBJ2-5; D is ambiguous. The CDR3 contains 15 residues. Germline V gene data show CDR1 as MNHEY and CDR2 as SVGAGI. Trimming removed 7 bases from V and 3 bases from J, with 18 bases in between.

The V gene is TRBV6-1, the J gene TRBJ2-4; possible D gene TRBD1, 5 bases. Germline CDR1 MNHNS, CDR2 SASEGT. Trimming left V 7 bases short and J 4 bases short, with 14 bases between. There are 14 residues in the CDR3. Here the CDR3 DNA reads TGTGCCAGCAAGGGGATAGGACAAAAAAACATTCAGTACTTC. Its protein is CASKGIGQKNIQYF.

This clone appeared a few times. The CDR3 nucleotides read TGCGCCAGCAGGGACAGGGATTTCTACAATGAGCAGTTCTTC. Its protein is CASRDRDFYNEQFF. The rearrangement uses TRBV4-1 and TRBJ2-1; 8 positions match TRBD1. The CDR3 has 14 amino acids. J was trimmed by 3 bases and V by 6 bases; bases with no gene match: 4. CDR1 MGHRA and CDR2 YSYEKL come from the germline V gene.

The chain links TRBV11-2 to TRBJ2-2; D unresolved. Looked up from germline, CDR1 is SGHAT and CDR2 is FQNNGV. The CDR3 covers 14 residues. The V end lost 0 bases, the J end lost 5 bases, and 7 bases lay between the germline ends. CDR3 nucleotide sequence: TGTGCCAGCAGCTTAGACAGGCCGACCGGGGAGCTGTTTTTT. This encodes CASSLDRPTGELFF.

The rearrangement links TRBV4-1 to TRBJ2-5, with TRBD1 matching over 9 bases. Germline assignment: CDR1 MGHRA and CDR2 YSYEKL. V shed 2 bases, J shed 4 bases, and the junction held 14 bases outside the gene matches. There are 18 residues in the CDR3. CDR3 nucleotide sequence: TGCGCCAGCAGCCAATTGAAAATCCCTACAGGGGGCCTAGAGACCCAGTACTTC. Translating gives CASSQLKIPTGGLETQYF.

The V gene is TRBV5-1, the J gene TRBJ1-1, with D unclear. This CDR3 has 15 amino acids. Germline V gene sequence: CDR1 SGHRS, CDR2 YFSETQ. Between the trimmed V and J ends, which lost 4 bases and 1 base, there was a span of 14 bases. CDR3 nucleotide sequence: TGCGCCAGCAGCCCCCGGGAGGGCGGGAACACTGAAGCTTTCTTT. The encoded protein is CASSPREGGNTEAFF. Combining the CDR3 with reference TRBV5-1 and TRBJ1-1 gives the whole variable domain KAGVTQTPRYLIKTRGQQVTLSCSPISGHRSVSWYQQTPGQGLQFLFEYFSETQRNKGNFPGRFSGRQFSNSRSEMNVSTLELGDSALYLCASSPREGGNTEAFFGQGTRLTVV.

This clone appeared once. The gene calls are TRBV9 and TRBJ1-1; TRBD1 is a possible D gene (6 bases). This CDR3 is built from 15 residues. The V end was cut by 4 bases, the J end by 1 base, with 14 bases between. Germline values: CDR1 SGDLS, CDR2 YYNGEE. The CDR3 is CASSTQGIGNTEAFF. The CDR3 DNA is TGTGCCAGCAGCACCCAGGGGATCGGGAACACTGAAGCTTTCTTT.

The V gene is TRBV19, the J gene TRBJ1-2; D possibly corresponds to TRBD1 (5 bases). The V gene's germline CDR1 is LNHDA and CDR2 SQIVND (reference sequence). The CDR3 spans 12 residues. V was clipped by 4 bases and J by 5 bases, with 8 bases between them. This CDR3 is CASSRTLYGYTF. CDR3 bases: TGTGCCAGTAGTAGGACACTGTATGGCTACACCTTC.

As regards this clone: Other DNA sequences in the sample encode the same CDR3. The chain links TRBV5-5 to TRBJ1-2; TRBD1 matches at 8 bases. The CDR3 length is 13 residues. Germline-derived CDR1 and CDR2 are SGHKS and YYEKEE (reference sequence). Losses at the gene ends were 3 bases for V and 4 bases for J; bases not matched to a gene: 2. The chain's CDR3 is CASSSGQGYGYTF. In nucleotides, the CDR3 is TGTGCCAGCAGCTCTGGACAGGGCTATGGCTACACCTTC.

This CDR3 reads CASSEVGLETQYF. CDR3 nucleotides: TGTGCCAGCAGTGAGGTGGGACTAGAGACCCAGTACTTC. This chain uses TRBV6-1 with TRBJ2-5, with D possibly matching TRBD2 (6 bases). Trimming took 3 bases from V and 4 from J, leaving 9 bases between them. Germline V gives CDR1 MNHNS, CDR2 SASEGT. The CDR3 is 13 amino acids.

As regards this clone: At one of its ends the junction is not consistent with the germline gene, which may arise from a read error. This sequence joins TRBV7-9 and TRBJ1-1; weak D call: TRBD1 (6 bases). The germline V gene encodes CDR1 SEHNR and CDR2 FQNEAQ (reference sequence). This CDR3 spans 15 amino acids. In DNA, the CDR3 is TGTTCCAGCAGCCCAAGGGACACTAGGAACACTGAAGCTTTCTTT. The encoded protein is CSSSPRDTRNTEAFF.

DNA for the CDR3: TGTGCCAGTAGTGCCCGCGAAGAGACCCAGTACTTC. This sequence encodes CASSAREETQYF. This chain connects TRBV19 to TRBJ2-5; D is unresolved. Germline CDR1 is LNHDA and CDR2 is SQIVND (reference sequence). The CDR3 covers 12 residues. Trimming cost V 5 bases and J 3 bases, with 7 bases left between them.

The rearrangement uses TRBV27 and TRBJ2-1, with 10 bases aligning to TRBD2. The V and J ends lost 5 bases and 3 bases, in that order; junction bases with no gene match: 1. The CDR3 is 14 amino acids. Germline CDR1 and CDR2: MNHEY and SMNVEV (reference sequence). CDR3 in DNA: TGTGCCAGCAGTCTAGCGGGGGACTACAATGAGCAGTTCTTC. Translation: CASSLAGDYNEQFF.

The CDR3: CASSQVGGGYEQYF. The CDR3 bases are TGCGCCAGCAGCCAAGTTGGAGGAGGCTACGAGCAGTACTTC. This chain uses TRBV4-1 with TRBJ2-7; D may be TRBD2 (5 bases). Between the trimmed V and J ends, which lost 1 base and 3 bases, there was a span of 10 bases. The CDR3 is 14 amino acids. The germline V gene has CDR1 MGHRA and CDR2 YSYEKL.

Written as DNA, the CDR3 is TGCGCCAGCAGTCAAGACAGGGCTGGGGCCAACGTCCTGACTTTC. Its protein product is CASSQDRAGANVLTF. The V gene is TRBV23-1, the J gene TRBJ2-6; 7 positions match TRBD1. TRBV23-1 is reported as an ORF; its role is uncertain. Trimming at V came to 2 bases and at J to 2 bases, leaving 0 bases not matched to a gene. The CDR3 length is 15 residues.

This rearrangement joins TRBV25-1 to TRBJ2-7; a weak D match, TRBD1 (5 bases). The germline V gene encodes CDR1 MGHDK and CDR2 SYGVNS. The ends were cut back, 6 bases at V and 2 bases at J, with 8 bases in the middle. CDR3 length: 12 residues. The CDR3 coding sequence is TGTGCCAGCAGGCAGGGAACCTACGAGCAGTACTTC. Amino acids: CASRQGTYEQYF.

CDR3 sequence: CASSLGAGGAGNEQFF. The CDR3 nucleotides are TGTGCCAGCAGCTTAGGCGCAGGGGGCGCCGGCAATGAGCAGTTCTTC. The chain employs TRBV7-6 and TRBJ2-1; 8 bases map to TRBD1. Germline V CDR1 and CDR2: SGHVS, FNYEAQ. This CDR3 is built from 16 residues. Trimming cost V 1 base and J 6 bases; bases outside gene matches: 8.

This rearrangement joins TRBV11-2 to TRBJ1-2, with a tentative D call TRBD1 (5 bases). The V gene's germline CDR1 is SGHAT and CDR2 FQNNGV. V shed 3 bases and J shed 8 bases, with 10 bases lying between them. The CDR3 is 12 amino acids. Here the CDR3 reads CASSFARTGYTF. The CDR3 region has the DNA TGTGCCAGCAGCTTCGCTAGGACAGGCTACACCTTC.

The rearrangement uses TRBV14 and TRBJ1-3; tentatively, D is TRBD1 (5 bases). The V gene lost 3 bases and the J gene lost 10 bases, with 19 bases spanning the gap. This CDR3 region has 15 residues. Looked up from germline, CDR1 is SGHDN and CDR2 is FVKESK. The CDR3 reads CASSHSGTLGVTIYF. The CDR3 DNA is TGTGCCAGCAGCCATAGCGGGACCCTAGGCGTGACCATATATTTT.

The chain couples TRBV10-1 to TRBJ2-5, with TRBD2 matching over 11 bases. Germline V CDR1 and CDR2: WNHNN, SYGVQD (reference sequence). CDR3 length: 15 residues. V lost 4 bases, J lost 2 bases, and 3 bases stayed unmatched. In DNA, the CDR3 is TGCGCCAGCAGTGGACTAGCGGGAAGGCAAGAGACCCAGTACTTC. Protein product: CASSGLAGRQETQYF.

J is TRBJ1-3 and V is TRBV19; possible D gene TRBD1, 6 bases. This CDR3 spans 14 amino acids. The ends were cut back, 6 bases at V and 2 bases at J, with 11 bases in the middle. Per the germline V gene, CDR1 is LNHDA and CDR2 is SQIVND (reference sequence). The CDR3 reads CASSPTGPGNTIYF. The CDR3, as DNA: TGTGCCAGTAGCCCGACAGGTCCTGGAAACACCATATATTTT.

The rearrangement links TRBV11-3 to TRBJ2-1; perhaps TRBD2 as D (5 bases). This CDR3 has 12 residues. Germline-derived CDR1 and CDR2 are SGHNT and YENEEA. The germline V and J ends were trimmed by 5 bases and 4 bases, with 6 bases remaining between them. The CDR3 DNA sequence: TGTGCCAGCAGCGAGGGTTACAATGAGCAGTTCTTC. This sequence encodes CASSEGYNEQFF.

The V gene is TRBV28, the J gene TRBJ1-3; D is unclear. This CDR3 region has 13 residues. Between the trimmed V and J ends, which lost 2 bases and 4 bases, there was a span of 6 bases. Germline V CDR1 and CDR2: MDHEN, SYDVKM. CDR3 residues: CASSLGDGNTIYF. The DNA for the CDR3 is TGTGCCAGCAGTTTAGGAGACGGAAACACCATATATTTT. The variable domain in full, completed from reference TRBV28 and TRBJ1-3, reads DVKVTQSSRYLVKRTGEKVFLECVQDMDHENMFWYRQDPGLGLRLIYFSYDVKMKEKGDIPEGYSVSREKKERFSLILESASTNQTSMYLCASSLGDGNTIYFGEGSWLTVV.

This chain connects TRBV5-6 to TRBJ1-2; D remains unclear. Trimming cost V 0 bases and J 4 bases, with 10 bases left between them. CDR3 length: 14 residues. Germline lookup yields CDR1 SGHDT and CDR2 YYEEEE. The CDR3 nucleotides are TGTGCCAGCAGCTTGGCAGGTTTTGCCTATGGCTACACCTTC. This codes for CASSLAGFAYGYTF.